This T cell receptor (beta chain) was recorded in a study of blood T cell repertoires in COVID-19. At the level of the study: Samples of COVID-19 (acute and convalescent) were obtained from the United States, Italy and Spain. Sources were T cells, B-cell-depleted T cells, or PBMCs; the material itself was cDNA or gDNA.

Germline-derived CDR1 and CDR2 are SGHTA and FQGNSA. Trimming cost V 4 bases and J 5 bases; bases outside gene matches: 10. The CDR3 totals 15 residues. In the source study's methods: By means of reference gene primer amplification, nucleated cell counts were estimated. Using immunoSEQ multiplex PCR, the repertoire was profiled, and TCRdb retains in-frame clones only, with some absent. V and J calls and clone size are those listed in that table; D and trimming were worked out from the DNA. The sample shows more than 300,000 clones, more than 70% of them seen only once. Seattle patients were enrolled while actively infected and followed longitudinally.

The chain is built from TRBV7-2 and TRBJ2-5; 7 bases map to TRBD1. The sequence came from a woman aged 25 to 39 with COVID-19, enrolled during active disease. The sample comprised peripheral blood. The CDR3: CASSSRGRISETQYF. Here the CDR3 DNA reads TGTGCCAGCAGCTCGAGGGGGCGAATTAGTGAGACCCAGTACTTC.